This passage covers 18 T cell receptor beta chains from one sample sequenced in a study of T cell responses to AZD1222 COVID-19 vaccine. Sequencing used immunoSEQ multiplex PCR; TCRdb keeps in-frame clones, though not all of them. The sample holds some 120,000 clones, less than 95% seen once. The sequencing here drew on peripheral blood, taken on day 0 of AZD1222 vaccination. The origin of the receptors is an adult in good health.

The chain links TRBV9 to TRBJ2-5, with D possibly matching TRBD2 (5 bases). Germline values: CDR1 SGDLS, CDR2 YYNGEE. V lost 1 base to trimming and J lost 5 bases, with 15 bases between them. This CDR3 is built from 15 residues. The CDR3 sequence: CASSVSWTPGETQYF. The CDR3 nucleotides read TGTGCCAGCAGCGTAAGTTGGACTCCCGGGGAGACCCAGTACTTC. Together with reference TRBV9 and TRBJ2-5, the CDR3 gives the full variable domain: DSGVTQTPKHLITATGQRVTLRCSPRSGDLSVYWYQQSLDQGLQFLIQYYNGEERAKGNILERFSAQQFPDLHSELNLSSLELGDSALYFCASSVSWTPGETQYFGPGTRLLVL.

The chain carries TRBV6-1 and TRBJ2-2; TRBD1 agrees at 8 bases. Trimming took 4 bases from V and 6 from J; bases not matched to a gene: 10. CDR3 length: 16 residues. The germline gives CDR1 MNHNS, CDR2 SASEGT. CDR3 bases: TGTGCCAGCAGTGCCCGGAGGCAGGGGGCCGCCGGGGAGCTGTTTTTT. Protein: CASSARRQGAAGELFF.

The V and J genes are TRBV2 and TRBJ2-3; the D is unclear. CDR1 and CDR2 from the germline V gene are SNHLY and FYNNEI. V lost 5 bases and J 2 bases, leaving 11 bases between the germline ends. The CDR3 loop spans 14 amino acids. Here the CDR3 DNA reads TGTGCCAGCAGTTACGGACGGAACACAGATACGCAGTATTTT. This codes for CASSYGRNTDTQYF.

The chain links TRBV28 to TRBJ2-1, with D perhaps TRBD2 (6 bases). The germline V gene encodes CDR1 MDHEN and CDR2 SYDVKM. The CDR3 covers 17 residues. Trimming took off 6 bases at V and 1 base at J, with 19 bases between the two ends. The CDR3 region is CASSSRLLGGSYNEQFF. CDR3 bases: TGTGCCAGCAGCTCGCGGCTCCTAGGAGGGTCCTACAATGAGCAGTTCTTC.

The V and J genes are TRBV27 and TRBJ1-2, with D possibly being TRBD1 (5 bases). Trimming shortened V by 7 bases and J by 3 bases, and 18 bases separated the two germline ends. There are 15 residues in the CDR3. Germline loops: CDR1 MNHEY, CDR2 SMNVEV (reference sequence). As DNA, the CDR3 is TGTGCCAGCACCCAGTTGCCCCAGGGAGACTATGGCTACACCTTC. Translation: CASTQLPQGDYGYTF.

The chain joins TRBV18 to TRBJ2-3; D is ambiguous. CDR1 and CDR2 from the germline V gene are KGHSH and LQKENI. The CDR3 extends over 14 amino acids. V dropped 1 base and J dropped 1 base, with 6 bases sitting between them. CDR3 in amino acids: CASSPLVRTDTQYF. For the CDR3, the DNA is TGTGCCAGCTCACCACTAGTCCGCACAGATACGCAGTATTTT.

V is TRBV2 and J is TRBJ2-3; D is undetermined. CDR1 and CDR2 (germline): SNHLY, FYNNEI. The CDR3 is 13 residues long. V lost 7 bases to trimming and J lost 0 bases, with 8 bases between them. The CDR3 bases are TGTGCCAGCACTCTCTCTAGCACAGATACGCAGTATTTT. The encoded protein is CASTLSSTDTQYF.

The chain recombines TRBV3-1 (or the pseudogene TRBV3-2) with TRBJ2-3; D may be TRBD1 or TRBD2 (5 bases each). Germline CDR1 is LGHDT and CDR2 is YNNKEL (reference sequence). Trimming pared 0 bases from V and 10 bases from J, leaving 8 bases between. This CDR3 has 12 amino acids. CDR3 nucleotides: TGTGCCAGCAGCCAAGATCGGGGCCCGCAGTATTTT. The encoded protein is CASSQDRGPQYF.

This clone was found a few times. The J gene is TRBJ2-1, the V gene TRBV5-6; D may match TRBD1 or TRBD2 (7 bases each). The CDR3 consists of 13 residues. Trimming pared 5 bases from V and 16 bases from J, leaving 22 bases between. The germline CDR1 and CDR2 sequences are SGHDT and YYEEEE. Here the CDR3 DNA reads TGTGCCAGCAGTTCCCAGGGGGGGACTTCGCATTTCTTC. It specifies CASSSQGGTSHFF.

In DNA form, the CDR3 reads TGTGCCAGCACCCCAGAACAAACCTCCTACGAGCAGTACTTC. Its protein product is CASTPEQTSYEQYF. This chain joins TRBV2 and TRBJ2-7; D is uncertain. There are 14 residues in the CDR3. CDR1 is SNHLY and CDR2 is FYNNEI in the germline V gene. Trimming removed 7 bases from V and 0 bases from J, with 13 bases in between.

The rearrangement uses TRBV29-1 and TRBJ1-3; D ambiguous. This CDR3 comprises 14 residues. From germline, CDR1 is SQVTM and CDR2 ANQGSEA. The ends were cut back, 4 bases at V and 2 bases at J, with 12 bases in the middle. This CDR3 is CSVGLGQAGNTIYF. In nucleotides, the CDR3 is TGCAGCGTTGGACTGGGTCAGGCTGGAAACACCATATATTTT.

The chain uses TRBV9 and TRBJ2-3; D gene ambiguous. CDR3 length: 14 residues. V lost 4 bases and J 0 bases, leaving 9 bases between the germline ends. Germline CDR1 and CDR2: SGDLS and YYNGEE. CDR3 in amino acids: CASSTLTSTDTQYF. The CDR3 DNA sequence: TGTGCCAGCAGCACTCTAACTAGCACAGATACGCAGTATTTT.

This sequence joins TRBV18 and TRBJ1-2, with D uncertain. Trimming removed 2 bases at V and 8 bases at J, with 12 bases between. This CDR3 comprises 13 residues. Germline V gives CDR1 KGHSH, CDR2 LQKENI. CDR3 loop: CASSPTGYEGYTF. The CDR3, as DNA: TGTGCCAGCTCACCAACGGGGTATGAGGGCTACACCTTC.

The chain uses TRBV7-8 and TRBJ2-1, with D perhaps matching TRBD2 (5 bases). The CDR3 covers 14 residues. The germline CDR1 and CDR2 sequences are SGHVS and FQNEAQ. V lost 5 bases, J lost 6 bases, and 14 bases lay in between. The CDR3 here is CASSPRTYSNEQFF. The CDR3 bases are TGTGCCAGCAGCCCCCGGACTTACAGCAATGAGCAGTTCTTC.

The chain links TRBV7-2 to TRBJ1-4; D may be TRBD1 (5 bases). V shed 6 bases and J shed 8 bases, with 16 bases lying between them. The germline gives CDR1 SGHTA, CDR2 FQGNSA. The CDR3 extends over 14 amino acids. The CDR3, as DNA: TGTGCCAGCAGTCAGGGAATGGGTGGGGAAAAACTGTTTTTT. Amino acid sequence: CASSQGMGGEKLFF.

The chain employs TRBV6-6 and TRBJ2-1, with 16 bases lining up with TRBD2. This CDR3 is built from 15 residues. Germline CDR1 MNHNY, CDR2 SVGAGI (reference sequence). V gave up 5 bases and J gave up 6 bases; unmatched junction bases: 1. The CDR3 reads CASSGTSGRANEQFF. The CDR3 nucleotides are TGTGCCAGCAGTGGGACTAGCGGGAGGGCCAATGAGCAGTTCTTC.

This clone was counted a few times. The V and J genes are TRBV7-2 and TRBJ2-7; D unclear. Germline CDR1 reads SGHTA; CDR2 reads FQGNSA. The CDR3 is 15 residues long. Trimming stripped 2 bases from V and 2 bases from J, with 13 bases between. DNA of the CDR3: TGTGCCAGCAGCTTAAATCCGGGCTCTACCTACGAGCAGTACTTC. This gives the protein CASSLNPGSTYEQYF.

This chain joins TRBV2 and TRBJ1-4, with a tentative D call TRBD1 (6 bases). The germline V gene encodes CDR1 SNHLY and CDR2 FYNNEI. The CDR3 totals 15 residues. V was shortened by 2 bases and J by 4 bases, with 11 bases between the two germline ends. In DNA, the CDR3 is TGTGCCAGCAGTGAATCAGGGGCGGGTAATGAAAAACTGTTTTTT. Translating it yields CASSESGAGNEKLFF. The full variable domain, in which reference TRBV2 and TRBJ1-4 provide the parts outside the CDR3, is EPEVTQTPSHQVTQMGQEVILRCVPISNHLYFYWYRQILGQKVEFLVSFYNNEISEKSEIFDDQFSVERPDGSNFTLKIRSTKLEDSAMYFCASSESGAGNEKLFFGSGTQLSVL.